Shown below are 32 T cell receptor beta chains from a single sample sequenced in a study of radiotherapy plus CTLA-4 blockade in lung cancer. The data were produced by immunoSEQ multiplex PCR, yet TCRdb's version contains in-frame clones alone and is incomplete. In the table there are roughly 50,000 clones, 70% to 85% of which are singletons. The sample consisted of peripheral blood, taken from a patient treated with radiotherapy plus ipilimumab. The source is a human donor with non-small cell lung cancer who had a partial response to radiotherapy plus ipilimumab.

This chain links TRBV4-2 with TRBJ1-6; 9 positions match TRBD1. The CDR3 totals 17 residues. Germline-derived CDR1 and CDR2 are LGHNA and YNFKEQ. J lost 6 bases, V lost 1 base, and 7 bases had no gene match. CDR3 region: CASSQANRGQFNSPLHF. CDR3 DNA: TGTGCCAGCAGCCAAGCTAACAGGGGGCAATTTAATTCACCCCTCCACTTT.

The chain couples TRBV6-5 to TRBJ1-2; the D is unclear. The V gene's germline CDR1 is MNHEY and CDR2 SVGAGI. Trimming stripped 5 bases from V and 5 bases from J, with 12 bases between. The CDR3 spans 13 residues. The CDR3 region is CASSTTPQYGYTF. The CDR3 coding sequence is TGTGCCAGCAGTACAACCCCGCAGTATGGCTACACCTTC.

CDR3 sequence: CASSYRGPNTEAFF. Here the CDR3 DNA reads TGTGCCAGCAGTTACAGGGGGCCGAACACTGAAGCTTTCTTT. V usage is TRBV6-5 and J usage is TRBJ1-1; 7 bases agree with TRBD1. The ends lost 2 bases at V and 1 base at J; junction bases unmatched: 1. Germline assignment: CDR1 MNHEY and CDR2 SVGAGI. CDR3 length: 14 amino acids.

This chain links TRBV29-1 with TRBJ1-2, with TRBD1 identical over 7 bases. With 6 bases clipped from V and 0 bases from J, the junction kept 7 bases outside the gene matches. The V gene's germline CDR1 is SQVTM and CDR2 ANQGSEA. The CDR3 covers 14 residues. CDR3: CSVADRVTNYGYTF. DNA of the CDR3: TGCAGCGTCGCCGACAGGGTTACTAACTATGGCTACACCTTC. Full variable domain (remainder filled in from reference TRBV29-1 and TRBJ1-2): SAVISQKPSRDICQRGTSLTIQCQVDSQVTMMFWYRQQPGQSLTLIATANQGSEATYESGFVIDKFPISRPNLTFSTLTVSNMSPEDSSIYLCSVADRVTNYGYTFGSGTRLTVV.

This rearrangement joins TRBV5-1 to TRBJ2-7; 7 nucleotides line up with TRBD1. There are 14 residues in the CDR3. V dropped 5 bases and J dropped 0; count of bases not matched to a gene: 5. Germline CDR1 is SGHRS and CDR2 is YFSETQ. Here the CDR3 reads CASRGPGGSYEQYF. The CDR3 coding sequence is TGCGCCAGCAGGGGCCCAGGGGGCTCCTACGAGCAGTACTTC.

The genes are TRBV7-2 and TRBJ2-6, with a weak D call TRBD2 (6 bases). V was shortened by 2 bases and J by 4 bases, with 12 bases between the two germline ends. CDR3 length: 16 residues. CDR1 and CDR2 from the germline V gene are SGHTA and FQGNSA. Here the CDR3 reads CASSLSGTPGANVLTF. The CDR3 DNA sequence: TGTGCCAGCAGCTTATCGGGGACTCCCGGGGCCAACGTCCTGACTTTC.

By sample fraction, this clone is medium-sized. Here the CDR3 reads CASSQYLGGDQPQHF. The CDR3 DNA follows: TGTGCCAGCAGCCAATACCTAGGGGGAGATCAGCCCCAGCATTTT. This chain connects TRBV9 to TRBJ1-5; possibly TRBD1 for D (6 bases). Germline values: CDR1 SGDLS, CDR2 YYNGEE. V shed 4 bases and J shed 5 bases, with 16 bases lying between them. The CDR3 sequence is 15 residues long. The variable domain in full, completed from reference TRBV9 and TRBJ1-5, reads DSGVTQTPKHLITATGQRVTLRCSPRSGDLSVYWYQQSLDQGLQFLIQYYNGEERAKGNILERFSAQQFPDLHSELNLSSLELGDSALYFCASSQYLGGDQPQHFGDGTRLSIL.

The CDR3 loop reads CASRTTGESRGFF. Written as DNA, the CDR3 is TGTGCCAGCAGAACAACAGGGGAGTCTAGAGGGTTCTTC. V usage is TRBV7-2 and J usage is TRBJ2-1, with 7 bases fitting TRBD1. Trimming took 6 bases from V and 15 from J; bases not matched to a gene: 14. Per the germline V gene, CDR1 is SGHTA and CDR2 is FQGNSA. The CDR3 is 13 residues long.

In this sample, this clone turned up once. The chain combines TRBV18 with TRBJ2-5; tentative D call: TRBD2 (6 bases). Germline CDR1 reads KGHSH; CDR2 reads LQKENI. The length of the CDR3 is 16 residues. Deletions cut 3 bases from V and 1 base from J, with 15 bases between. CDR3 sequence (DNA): TGTGCCAGCTCACCTTCCCTGGCGGAGGGCCAAGAGACCCAGTACTTC. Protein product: CASSPSLAEGQETQYF.

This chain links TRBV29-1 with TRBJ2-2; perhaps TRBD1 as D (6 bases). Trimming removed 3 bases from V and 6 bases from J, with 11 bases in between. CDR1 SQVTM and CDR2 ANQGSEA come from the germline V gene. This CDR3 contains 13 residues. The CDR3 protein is CSVDGPGAGELFF. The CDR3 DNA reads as TGCAGCGTTGACGGACCAGGGGCCGGGGAGCTGTTTTTT.

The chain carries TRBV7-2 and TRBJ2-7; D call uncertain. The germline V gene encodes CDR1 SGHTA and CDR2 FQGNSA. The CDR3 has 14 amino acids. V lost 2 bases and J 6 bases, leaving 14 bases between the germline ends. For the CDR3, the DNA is TGTGCCAGCAGCTTACGATCAGGTTCAGGCGAGCAGTACTTC. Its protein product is CASSLRSGSGEQYF.

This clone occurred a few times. For the CDR3, the DNA is TGTGCCAGCAGCTTAGCCGCGGGGGGCGATCAGCCCCAGCATTTT. Its translation: CASSLAAGGDQPQHF. The chain employs TRBV7-8 and TRBJ1-5, with D perhaps matching TRBD1 (6 bases). Germline V gives CDR1 SGHVS, CDR2 FQNEAQ. This CDR3 has 15 amino acids. V lost 0 bases and J 5 bases, leaving 11 bases between the germline ends.

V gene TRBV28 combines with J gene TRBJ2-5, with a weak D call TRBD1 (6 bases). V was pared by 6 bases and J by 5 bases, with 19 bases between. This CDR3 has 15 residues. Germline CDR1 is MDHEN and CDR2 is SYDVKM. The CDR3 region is CASSPDRPLLETQYF. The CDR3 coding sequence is TGTGCCAGCAGCCCTGACAGGCCTCTACTGGAGACCCAGTACTTC.

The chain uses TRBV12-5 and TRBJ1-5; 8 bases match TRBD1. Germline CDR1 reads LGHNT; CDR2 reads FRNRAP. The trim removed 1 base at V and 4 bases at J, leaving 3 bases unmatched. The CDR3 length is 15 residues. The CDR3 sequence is CASGLADRANQPQHF. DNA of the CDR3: TGTGCTAGTGGTTTGGCGGACAGGGCGAATCAGCCCCAGCATTTT.

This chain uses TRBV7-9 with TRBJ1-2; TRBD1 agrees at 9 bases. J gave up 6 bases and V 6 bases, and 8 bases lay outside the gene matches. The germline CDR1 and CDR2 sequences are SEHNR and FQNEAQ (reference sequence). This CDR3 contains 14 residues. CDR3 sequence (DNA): TGTGCCAGCAGTTTAACAGGGGGCGGAAATGGCTACACCTTC. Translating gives CASSLTGGGNGYTF. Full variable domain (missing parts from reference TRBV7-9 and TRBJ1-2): DTGVSQNPRHKITKRGQNVTFRCDPISEHNRLYWYRQTLGQGPEFLTYFQNEAQLEKSRLLSDRFSAERPKGSFSTLEIQRTEQGDSAMYLCASSLTGGGNGYTFGSGTRLTVV.

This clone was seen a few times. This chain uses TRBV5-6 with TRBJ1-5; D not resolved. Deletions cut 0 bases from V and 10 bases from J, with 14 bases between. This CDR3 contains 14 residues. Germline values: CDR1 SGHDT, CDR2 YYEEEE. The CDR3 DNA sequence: TGTGCCAGCAGCTTGGACGGGGAGTTAGGTCCCCAGCATTTT. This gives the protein CASSLDGELGPQHF.

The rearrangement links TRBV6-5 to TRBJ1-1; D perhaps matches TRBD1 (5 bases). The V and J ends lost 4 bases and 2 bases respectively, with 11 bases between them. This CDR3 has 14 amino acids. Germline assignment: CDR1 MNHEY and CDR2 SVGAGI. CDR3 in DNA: TGTGCCAGCAGTTTCGCGGGGGAAAACACTGAAGCTTTCTTT. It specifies CASSFAGENTEAFF.

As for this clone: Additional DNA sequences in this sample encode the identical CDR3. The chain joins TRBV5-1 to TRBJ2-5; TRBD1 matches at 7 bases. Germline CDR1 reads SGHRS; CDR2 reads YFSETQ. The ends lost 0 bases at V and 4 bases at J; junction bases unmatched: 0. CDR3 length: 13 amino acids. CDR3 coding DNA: TGCGCCAGCAGCTTGGGACAGGGAGAGACCCAGTACTTC. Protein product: CASSLGQGETQYF.

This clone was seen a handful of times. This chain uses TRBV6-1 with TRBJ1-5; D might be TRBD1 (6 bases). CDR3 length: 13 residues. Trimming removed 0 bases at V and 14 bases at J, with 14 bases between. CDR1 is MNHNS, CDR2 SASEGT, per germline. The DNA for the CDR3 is TGTGCCAGCAGTGAAGCGCTTCGGGGGGCTAAGCATTTT. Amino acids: CASSEALRGAKHF.

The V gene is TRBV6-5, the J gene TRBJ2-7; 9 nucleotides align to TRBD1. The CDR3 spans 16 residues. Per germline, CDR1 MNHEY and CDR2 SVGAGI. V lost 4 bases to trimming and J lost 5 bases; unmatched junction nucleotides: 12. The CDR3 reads CASSSRRGQGSHEQYF. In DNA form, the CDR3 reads TGTGCCAGCAGTTCCCGGCGCGGACAGGGGAGCCACGAGCAGTACTTC.

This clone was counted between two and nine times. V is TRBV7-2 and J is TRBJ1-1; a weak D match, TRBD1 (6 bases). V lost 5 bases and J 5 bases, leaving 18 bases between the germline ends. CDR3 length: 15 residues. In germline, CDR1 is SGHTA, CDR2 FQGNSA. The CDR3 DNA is TGTGCCAGCAGCCCCAGGGGCGGGGGCTATACTGAAGCTTTCTTT. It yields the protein CASSPRGGGYTEAFF. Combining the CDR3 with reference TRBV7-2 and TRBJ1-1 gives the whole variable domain GAGVSQSPSNKVTEKGKDVELRCDPISGHTALYWYRQSLGQGLEFLIYFQGNSAPDKSGLPSDRFSAERTGGSVSTLTIQRTQQEDSAVYLCASSPRGGGYTEAFFGQGTRLTVV.

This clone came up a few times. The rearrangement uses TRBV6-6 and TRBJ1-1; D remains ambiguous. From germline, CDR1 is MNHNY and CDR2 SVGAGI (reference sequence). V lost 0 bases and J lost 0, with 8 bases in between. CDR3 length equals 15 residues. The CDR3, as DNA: TGTGCCAGCAGTTACTCGTCGGGGTTGAACACTGAAGCTTTCTTT. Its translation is CASSYSSGLNTEAFF.

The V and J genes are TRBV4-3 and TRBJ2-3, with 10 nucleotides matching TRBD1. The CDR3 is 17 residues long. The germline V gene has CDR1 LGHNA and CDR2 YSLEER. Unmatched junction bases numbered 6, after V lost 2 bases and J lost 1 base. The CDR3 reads CASSQSPGTGGTDTQYF. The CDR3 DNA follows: TGCGCCAGCAGCCAAAGCCCGGGGACAGGGGGCACAGATACGCAGTATTTT.

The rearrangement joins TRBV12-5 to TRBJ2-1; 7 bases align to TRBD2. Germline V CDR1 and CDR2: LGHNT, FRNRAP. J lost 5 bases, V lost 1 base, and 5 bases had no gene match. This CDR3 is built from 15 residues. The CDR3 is CASGLGLAAHNEQFF. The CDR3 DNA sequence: TGTGCTAGTGGTTTGGGGCTAGCGGCCCACAATGAGCAGTTCTTC.

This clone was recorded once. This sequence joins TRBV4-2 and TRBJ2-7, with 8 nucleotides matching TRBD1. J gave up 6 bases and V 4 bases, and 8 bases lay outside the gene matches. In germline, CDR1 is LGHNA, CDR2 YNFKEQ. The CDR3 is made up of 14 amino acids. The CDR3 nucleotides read TGTGCCAGCAGCCTAGGACAGGGCTCGGGCGAGCAGTACTTC. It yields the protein CASSLGQGSGEQYF.

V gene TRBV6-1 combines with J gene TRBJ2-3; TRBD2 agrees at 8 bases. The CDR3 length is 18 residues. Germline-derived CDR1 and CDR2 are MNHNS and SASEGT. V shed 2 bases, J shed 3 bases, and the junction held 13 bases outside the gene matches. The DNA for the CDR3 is TGTGCCAGCAGTGAAAATATTGGATCGGGGGGGTTGACAGATACGCAGTATTTT. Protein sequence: CASSENIGSGGLTDTQYF.

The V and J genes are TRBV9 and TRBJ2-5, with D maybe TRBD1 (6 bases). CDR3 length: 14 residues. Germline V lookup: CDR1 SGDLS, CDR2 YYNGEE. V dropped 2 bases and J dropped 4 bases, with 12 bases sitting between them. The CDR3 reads CASSVFPRGETQYF. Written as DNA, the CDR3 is TGTGCCAGCAGCGTTTTCCCCAGGGGAGAGACCCAGTACTTC.

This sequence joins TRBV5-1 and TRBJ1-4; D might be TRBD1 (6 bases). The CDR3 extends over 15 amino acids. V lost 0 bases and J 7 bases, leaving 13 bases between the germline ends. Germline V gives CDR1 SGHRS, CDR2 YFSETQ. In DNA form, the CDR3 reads TGCGCCAGCAGCTTGGTCGCGGGAGGGGGTGAAAAACTGTTTTTT. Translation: CASSLVAGGGEKLFF.

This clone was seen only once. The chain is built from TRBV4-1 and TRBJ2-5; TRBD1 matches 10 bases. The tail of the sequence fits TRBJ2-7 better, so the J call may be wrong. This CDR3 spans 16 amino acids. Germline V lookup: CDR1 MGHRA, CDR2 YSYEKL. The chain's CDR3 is CASSQPRTGGSYEQYF. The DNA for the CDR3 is TGCGCCAGCAGCCAACCCCGGACAGGGGGGTCCTACGAGCAGTACTTC.

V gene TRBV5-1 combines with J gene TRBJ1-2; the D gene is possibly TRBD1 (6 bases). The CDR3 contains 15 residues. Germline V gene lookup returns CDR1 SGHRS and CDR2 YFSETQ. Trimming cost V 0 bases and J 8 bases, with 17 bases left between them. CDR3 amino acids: CASSLAAGTSEGYTF. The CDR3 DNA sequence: TGCGCCAGCAGCTTGGCCGCAGGGACAAGCGAAGGCTACACCTTC.

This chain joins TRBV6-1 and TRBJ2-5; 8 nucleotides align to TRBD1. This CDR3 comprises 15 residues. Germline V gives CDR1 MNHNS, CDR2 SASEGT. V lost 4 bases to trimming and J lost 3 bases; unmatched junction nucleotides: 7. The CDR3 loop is CASSGAGQGEETQYF. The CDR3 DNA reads TGTGCCAGCAGTGGAGCCGGACAGGGTGAAGAGACCCAGTACTTC.

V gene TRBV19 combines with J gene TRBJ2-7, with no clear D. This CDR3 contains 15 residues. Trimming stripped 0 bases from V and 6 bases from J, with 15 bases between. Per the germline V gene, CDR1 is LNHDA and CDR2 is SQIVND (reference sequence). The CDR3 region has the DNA TGTGCCAGTAGTATAGATATTTGGCCGAACACCGAGCAGTACTTC. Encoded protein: CASSIDIWPNTEQYF. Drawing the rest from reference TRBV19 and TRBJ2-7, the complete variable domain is DGGITQSPKYLFRKEGQNVTLSCEQNLNHDAMYWYRQDPGQGLRLIYYSQIVNDFQKGDIAEGYSVSREKKESFPLTVTSAQKNPTAFYLCASSIDIWPNTEQYFGPGTRLTVT.